The clone carrying this T cell receptor beta chain was counted between two and nine times. This record comes from a study of blood T cell repertoires in COVID-19. On the study more broadly: Specimens from acute and convalescent COVID-19 originated in the United States, Italy and Spain. Sources were T cells, B-cell-depleted T cells, or PBMCs; the material itself was cDNA or gDNA.

Authors' analysis steps: Counts of nucleated cells, estimated from reference gene primer amplification, were obtained. Clones were sequenced by immunoSEQ multiplex PCR, and TCRdb holds only the in-frame ones, with some missing. V, J and clone size derive from that table, while D and trimming were established from the DNA sequence. This table holds tens of thousands of clones, 85% found once. The germline V gene encodes CDR1 SQVTM and CDR2 ANQGSEA. J gave up 6 bases and V 3 bases, and 13 bases lay outside the gene matches. This CDR3 is 16 amino acids long. Sequenced material: peripheral blood. The origin of this receptor is a man in his 70s with acute or convalescent COVID-19. The chain joins TRBV29-1 to TRBJ2-3, with 9 positions matching TRBD2. The CDR3 DNA follows: TGCAGCGTTGATTCCGCCGGACTAGCGTCTGGTGATACGCAGTATTTT. As protein: CSVDSAGLASGDTQYF.